These T cell receptor beta chains were read from a single sample in a study of T cell repertoires in cytomegalovirus infection. Each CDR3 protein is one row after TCRdb ran MiXCR on the reads. The sample has approximately 500,000 distinct CDR3 sequences, approximately 16% seen once. Sequenced input: CD8+ T cells from PBMCs. Receptors were obtained from a human donor in good health (CMV status not recorded). Some clones in this sample may be carry-over from other donors' samples. Each CDR3 is given with its conserved first and last residue. D genes are given only for firm matches. Part of the rows lack a size; the others show once, few, many or a class for expanded clones.

>TRBJ1-4|TRBD1|many|TRBV7-9|15
CASSTPGQGREKLFF
TGTGCCAGCAGCACGCCGGGACAGGGTCGTGAAAAACTGTTTTTT
>TRBJ1-2|.|.|TRBV4-2|15
CASSQSDSTNYGYTF
TGTGCCAGCAGCCAATCTGACAGCACTAACTATGGCTACACCTTC
>TRBJ1-2|.|few|TRBV29-1|15
CSAWGRDKFNYGYTF
TGCAGCGCCTGGGGGAGGGACAAGTTTAACTATGGCTACACCTTC
>TRBJ2-7|TRBD2|.|TRBV18|15
CASSPPGGRSDEQYF
TGTGCCAGCTCACCACCGGGAGGGAGAAGCGACGAGCAGTACTTC
>TRBJ2-2|TRBD2|many|TRBV6-4|15
CASSAGTSGTGELFF
TGTGCCAGCAGTGCCGGGACTAGCGGCACCGGGGAGCTGTTTTTT
>TRBJ2-1|.|few|TRBV15|14
CATSRDRSYNEQFF
TGTGCCACCAGCAGAGATCGGTCCTACAATGAGCAGTTCTTC
>TRBJ1-5|.|few|TRBV14|14
CASLGPNSNQPQHF
TGTGCCAGCCTAGGACCTAATAGCAATCAGCCCCAGCATTTT
>TRBJ2-1|TRBD2|.|TRBV4-1|18
CASSQDLLAGVRGNEQFF
TGCGCCAGCAGCCAAGACCTACTAGCGGGCGTTCGGGGCAATGAGCAGTTCTTC
>TRBJ2-3|.|many|TRBV11-2|16
CASTLPVGLATDTQYF
TGTGCCAGCACCCTTCCCGTGGGGCTAGCGACAGATACGCAGTATTTT
>TRBJ2-3|TRBD2|many|TRBV28|15
CASSLAGGFPDTQYF
TGTGCCAGCAGTCTAGCGGGAGGGTTCCCAGATACGCAGTATTTT
>TRBJ1-2|.|many|TRBV6-1|11
CASSGVGGYTF
TGTGCCAGCAGTGGAGTAGGTGGCTACACCTTC
>TRBJ1-6|.|many|TRBV11-2|15
CASSPGGVENSPLHF
TGTGCCAGCAGCCCTGGGGGGGTAGAAAATTCACCCCTCCACTTT
>TRBJ2-1|.|many|TRBV7-6|15
CASSLEQGTYNEQFF
TGTGCCAGCAGCTTAGAGCAGGGAACCTACAATGAGCAGTTCTTC
>TRBJ2-7|.|many|TRBV7-9|12
CASSLHPGEQYF
TGTGCCAGCAGCTTACATCCGGGCGAGCAGTACTTC
>TRBJ1-2|.|.|TRBV14|13
CASSQAGGSGYTF
TGTGCCAGCAGCCAAGCGGGAGGAAGTGGCTACACCTTC
>TRBJ1-2|TRBD1|many|TRBV6-5|18
CASSFVEGTGEANYGYTF
TGTGCCAGCAGTTTCGTAGAGGGGACAGGGGAAGCTAACTATGGCTACACCTTC
>TRBJ2-1|.|many|TRBV6-1|12
CASSYSDNEQFF
TGTGCCAGCAGTTACAGCGACAATGAGCAGTTCTTC
>TRBJ2-7|.|many|TRBV7-9|14
CASSSDGTPYEQYF
TGTGCCAGCAGCTCCGACGGGACCCCCTACGAGCAGTACTTC
>TRBJ2-7|.|many|TRBV7-6|14
CASSPGDGSYEQYF
TGTGCCAGCAGCCCGGGGGACGGCTCCTACGAGCAGTACTTC
>TRBJ1-1|.|.|TRBV4-1|15
CASSQSPGSNTEAFF
TGCGCCAGCAGCCAAAGCCCGGGGTCGAACACTGAAGCTTTCTTT
>TRBJ2-4|.|.|TRBV25-1|14
CASSDRAAKNIQYF
TGTGCCAGCAGTGACAGGGCCGCCAAAAACATTCAGTACTTC
>TRBJ1-1|TRBD1|.|TRBV6-6|16
CASSHGQGSLNTEAFF
TGTGCCAGCAGCCATGGACAGGGGTCACTAAACACTGAAGCTTTCTTT
>TRBJ2-3|TRBD2|many|TRBV6-1|15
CASSEASGNPDTQYF
TGTGCCAGCAGTGAAGCTAGCGGGAACCCAGATACGCAGTATTTT
>TRBJ2-1|TRBD2|many|TRBV6-1|15
CASSEALTSFYEQFF
TGTGCCAGCAGTGAAGCGCTGACTAGCTTCTATGAGCAGTTCTTC
>TRBJ1-2|.|.|TRBV2|13
CASMEGGNYGYTF
TGTGCCAGCATGGAGGGGGGGAACTATGGCTACACCTTC
>TRBJ2-4|TRBD1|many|TRBV7-2|19
CASSTPGQGSRIAKNIQYF
TGTGCCAGCAGCACCCCGGGACAGGGTTCAAGAATAGCCAAAAACATTCAGTACTTC
>TRBJ2-7|.|.|TRBV19|14
CASSTGVGSYEQYF
TGTGCCAGTAGTACCGGAGTTGGCTCCTACGAGCAGTACTTC
>TRBJ2-7|.|few|TRBV27|14
CASSPGRTVYEQYF
TGTGCCAGCAGTCCGGGACGGACCGTTTACGAGCAGTACTTC
>TRBJ1-4|.|few|TRBV4-2|12
CASSQESEKLFF
TGTGCCAGCAGCCAAGAGAGCGAAAAACTGTTTTTT
>TRBJ2-7|.|.|TRBV4-1|15
CASSQDMASSYEQYF
TGCGCCAGCAGCCAAGATATGGCCAGCTCCTACGAGCAGTACTTC
>TRBJ1-4|TRBD1|many|TRBV4-2|15
CASSQRTGLNEKLFF
TGTGCCAGCAGCCAACGGACAGGCCTTAATGAAAAACTGTTTTTT
>TRBJ1-1|TRBD1|few|TRBV20-1|19
CSARDIKGDRAAGGSEAFF
TGCAGTGCTAGAGATATTAAGGGGGACAGGGCGGCTGGGGGATCTGAAGCTTTCTTT
>TRBJ1-1|TRBD1|few|TRBV6-6|15
CASSHRRGSNTEAFF
TGTGCCAGCAGCCACCGCAGGGGGTCGAACACTGAAGCTTTCTTT
>TRBJ2-7|.|few|TRBV3-1|15
CASSQDYSQSYEQYF
TGTGCCAGCAGCCAAGACTACAGCCAGTCCTACGAGCAGTACTTC
>TRBJ1-1|TRBD1|.|TRBV18|16
CASSPPFGQGNTEAFF
TGTGCCAGCTCACCGCCATTTGGACAGGGAAACACTGAAGCTTTCTTT
>TRBJ2-5|TRBD2|many|TRBV7-3|18
CASSLGTSGSGWLETQYF
TGTGCCAGCAGCTTAGGGACTAGCGGGAGCGGTTGGTTAGAGACCCAGTACTTC
>TRBJ2-5|.|many|TRBV2|17
CASSSPLGPPRQETQYF
TGTGCCAGCAGTTCCCCACTTGGGCCACCCCGCCAAGAGACCCAGTACTTC
>TRBJ2-6|TRBD1|.|TRBV9|19
CASSVRGTGGRSGANVLTF
TGTGCCAGCAGCGTCCGAGGGACAGGGGGTCGCTCTGGGGCCAACGTCCTGACTTTC
>TRBJ2-1|TRBD1|.|TRBV4-2|15
CASSQLETGVNEQFF
TGTGCCAGCAGCCAACTTGAAACAGGGGTCAATGAGCAGTTCTTC
>TRBJ1-2|.|many|TRBV14|16
CASSQEPVVGDYGYTF
TGTGCCAGCAGCCAAGAACCCGTTGTGGGGGACTATGGCTACACCTTC
>TRBJ2-2|.|many|TRBV19|16
CASSSPGGKGAGELFF
TGTGCCAGTAGTAGCCCCGGGGGGAAGGGGGCCGGGGAGCTGTTTTTT
>TRBJ2-7|.|.|TRBV7-6|16
CASSPDRRVNPEEKYF
TGTGCCAGCAGCCCCGACCGGAGGGTGAACCCGGAGGAGAAGTACTTC
>TRBJ2-1|TRBD2|many|TRBV7-3|16
CASSLNRLAGYNEQFF
TGTGCCAGCAGCTTAAACCGACTAGCGGGATACAATGAGCAGTTCTTC
>TRBJ2-5|.|many|TRBV7-9|13
CASSAVGAETQYF
TGTGCCAGCAGCGCCGTGGGGGCAGAGACCCAGTACTTC
>TRBJ1-4|.|few|TRBV7-9|14
CASSSRRLSEKLFF
TGTGCCAGCAGCTCAAGAAGACTGTCTGAAAAACTGTTTTTT
>TRBJ1-2|TRBD1|few|TRBV19|16
CASSHRGPLLNYGYTF
TGTGCCAGTAGTCACAGGGGGCCGCTCCTTAACTATGGCTACACCTTC
>TRBJ2-7|.|few|TRBV6-1|14
CASRTDGTVYEQYF
TGTGCCAGCAGAACCGACGGTACTGTGTACGAGCAGTACTTC
>TRBJ1-1|.|.|TRBV29-1|16
CRVGCLNGLRNTEAFF
TGCAGAGTTGGGTGCCTGAACGGTCTCCGGAACACTGAAGCTTTCTTT
>TRBJ2-1|.|few|TRBV19|12
CASSMRGNEQFF
TGTGCCAGTAGTATGAGGGGCAATGAGCAGTTCTTC